This passage covers 23 T cell receptor beta chains from one sample sequenced in a study of T cell responses to AZD1222 COVID-19 vaccine. Profiled with immunoSEQ multiplex PCR; TCRdb holds only in-frame clones, not every one. The sample has about 120,000 clones, approximately 83% seen once. Here the sequenced sample was peripheral blood, taken on day 0 of AZD1222 vaccination. The receptors were sampled from an adult in good health.

The genes are TRBV2 and TRBJ2-7, with D possibly matching TRBD2 (6 bases). From germline, CDR1 is SNHLY and CDR2 FYNNEI. V lost 3 bases, J lost 6 bases, and 12 bases lay in between. The CDR3 runs to 13 residues. The DNA for the CDR3 is TGTGCCAGCAGTGAGACCGGGGGTGGCGAGCAGTACTTC. Translated: CASSETGGGEQYF.

This clone was observed a handful of times. The rearrangement uses TRBV28 and TRBJ1-1; D unclear. The germline V and J ends were trimmed by 6 bases and 7 bases, with 15 bases remaining between them. CDR1 and CDR2 from the germline V gene are MDHEN and SYDVKM. The CDR3 has 13 residues. In DNA form, the CDR3 reads TGTGCCAGCAGCCTCGGAGGAGGCGTTGAAGCTTTCTTT. Protein product: CASSLGGGVEAFF. Full variable domain (rest looked up from reference TRBV28 and TRBJ1-1): DVKVTQSSRYLVKRTGEKVFLECVQDMDHENMFWYRQDPGLGLRLIYFSYDVKMKEKGDIPEGYSVSREKKERFSLILESASTNQTSMYLCASSLGGGVEAFFGQGTRLTVV.

This chain joins TRBV11-3 and TRBJ1-2; 7 bases map to TRBD1. CDR3 length: 17 residues. With 5 bases clipped from V and 1 base from J, the junction kept 13 bases outside the gene matches. In germline, CDR1 is SGHNT, CDR2 YENEEA. The CDR3 region has the DNA TGTGCCAGCAGCCGGACAGGTCGATGGGGAGTTAACTATGGCTACACCTTC. Translating it yields CASSRTGRWGVNYGYTF.

The chain joins TRBV24-1 to TRBJ1-4, with D tentatively TRBD1 (5 bases). The CDR3 sequence is 14 residues long. V lost 8 bases and J lost 5, with 14 bases in between. Germline loops: CDR1 KGHDR, CDR2 SFDVKD. The CDR3 reads CATMGTAENEKLFF. In DNA, the CDR3 is TGTGCCACCATGGGGACGGCCGAAAATGAAAAACTGTTTTTT.

The chain has TRBV28 and TRBJ2-7; D tentatively fits TRBD1 or TRBD2 (5 bases each). V was shortened by 6 bases and J by 3 bases, with 30 bases between the two germline ends. The CDR3 length is 19 residues. Per germline, CDR1 MDHEN and CDR2 SYDVKM. CDR3 sequence reads: CASSLGFRGSALGGYEQYF. CDR3 DNA: TGTGCCAGCAGCCTAGGGTTTAGGGGCTCCGCTCTTGGAGGCTACGAGCAGTACTTC. Full variable domain (missing parts from reference TRBV28 and TRBJ2-7): DVKVTQSSRYLVKRTGEKVFLECVQDMDHENMFWYRQDPGLGLRLIYFSYDVKMKEKGDIPEGYSVSREKKERFSLILESASTNQTSMYLCASSLGFRGSALGGYEQYFGPGTRLTVT.

This clone was counted a few times. The V and J genes are TRBV19 and TRBJ2-3, with D unclear. This CDR3 spans 15 amino acids. The V gene lost 6 bases and the J gene lost 0 bases, with 13 bases spanning the gap. Germline CDR1 and CDR2: LNHDA and SQIVND (reference sequence). The CDR3 is CASRYRASSTDTQYF. The CDR3 coding sequence is TGTGCCAGTAGATATAGGGCCAGTAGCACAGATACGCAGTATTTT.

V usage is TRBV19 and J usage is TRBJ2-7; 8 bases align to TRBD1. There are 14 residues in the CDR3. Germline V lookup: CDR1 LNHDA, CDR2 SQIVND (reference sequence). V gave up 7 bases and J gave up 7 bases; unmatched junction bases: 12. As DNA, the CDR3 is TGTGCCAGTATTCCTTCGGACAGGGCGGGGGAGCAGTACTTC. It encodes CASIPSDRAGEQYF.

This clone came up once. This rearrangement joins TRBV6-6 to TRBJ2-1; 11 bases map to TRBD2. This CDR3 contains 13 residues. V shed 7 bases and J 6 bases; nucleotides not matched to a gene: 2. Germline V gene data show CDR1 as MNHNY and CDR2 as SVGAGI (reference sequence). The CDR3 here is CASTGTSGNEQFF. The CDR3 nucleotides are TGTGCCAGCACCGGGACTAGCGGCAATGAGCAGTTCTTC.

J is TRBJ2-3 and V is TRBV7-2; 13 bases are shared with TRBD2. This CDR3 is built from 14 residues. Trimming removed 4 bases from V and 6 bases from J; junction bases left unmatched: 1. Germline lookup yields CDR1 SGHTA and CDR2 FQGNSA. CDR3 sequence (DNA): TGTGCCAGCAGCTGGACTAGCGGGAGTGATACGCAGTATTTT. Amino acid sequence: CASSWTSGSDTQYF.

V and J are TRBV19 and TRBJ1-2; 11 nucleotides align to TRBD1. Unmatched junction bases numbered 3, after V lost 6 bases and J lost 6 bases. Germline V gives CDR1 LNHDA, CDR2 SQIVND (reference sequence). The CDR3 length is 13 residues. CDR3 in DNA: TGTGCCAGTAGACCGGGACAGGGGGATGGCTACACCTTC. It is translated as CASRPGQGDGYTF. Using reference TRBV19 and TRBJ1-2 for the parts outside the CDR3, the full variable domain is DGGITQSPKYLFRKEGQNVTLSCEQNLNHDAMYWYRQDPGQGLRLIYYSQIVNDFQKGDIAEGYSVSREKKESFPLTVTSAQKNPTAFYLCASRPGQGDGYTFGSGTRLTVV.

The chain carries TRBV11-2 and TRBJ1-1; maybe TRBD1 (5 bases). The CDR3 has 15 amino acids. The germline gives CDR1 SGHAT, CDR2 FQNNGV. V gave up 4 bases and J gave up 1 base, with 13 bases separating them. The CDR3 is CASSSRTGPNTEAFF. The CDR3 bases are TGTGCCAGCAGCTCCAGAACAGGACCGAACACTGAAGCTTTCTTT.

This clone has just one count. CDR3 coding DNA: TGTGCCAGCAGCCAGATCGACAGCAATCAGCCCCAGCATTTT. Its protein is CASSQIDSNQPQHF. The chain is built from TRBV4-2 and TRBJ1-5; D gene unclear. Germline CDR1 is LGHNA and CDR2 is YNFKEQ. Trimming took 3 bases from V and 1 from J, leaving 7 bases between them. This CDR3 has 14 residues.

The chain carries TRBV20-1 and TRBJ1-4; TRBD1 aligns across 10 bases. The germline V gene has CDR1 DFQATT and CDR2 SNEGSKA (reference sequence). The ends lost 3 bases at V and 7 bases at J; junction bases unmatched: 5. The CDR3 is made up of 14 amino acids. The CDR3 coding sequence is TGCAGTGCTAGTGAAAGGACAGGGGGTGAAAAACTGTTTTTT. Translated, it gives CSASERTGGEKLFF.

The chain couples TRBV18 to TRBJ2-7, with TRBD1 identical over 10 bases. CDR1 is KGHSH and CDR2 is LQKENI in the germline V gene. CDR3 length: 15 residues. The V segment lost 4 bases and the J segment 2 bases; nucleotides outside the gene matches: 5. CDR3 residues: CASSQPGTGAYEQYF. CDR3 nucleotides: TGTGCCAGCTCACAACCCGGGACAGGGGCCTACGAGCAGTACTTC.

The chain is built from TRBV10-3 and TRBJ2-7, with TRBD2 matching 16 bases. The germline CDR1 and CDR2 sequences are ENHRY and SYGVKD. V trimming: 4 bases; J trimming: 3 bases; junction bases outside the gene matches: 15. CDR3 length: 20 amino acids. The CDR3 here is CAISGQTGLAGGYSDYEQYF. The CDR3 DNA reads TGTGCCATCAGTGGGCAAACGGGACTAGCGGGAGGGTATTCGGACTACGAGCAGTACTTC.

The chain carries TRBV7-9 and TRBJ1-2, with D possibly being TRBD1 (5 bases). CDR1 SEHNR and CDR2 FQNEAQ come from the germline V gene (reference sequence). V was cut by 5 bases and J by 3 bases, with 13 bases left in between. This CDR3 contains 14 residues. The DNA of the CDR3 is TGTGCCAGCAGCAAAACGCAGGGAGACTATGGCTACACCTTC. This gives the protein CASSKTQGDYGYTF.

V gene TRBV18 combines with J gene TRBJ2-1; tentatively, D is TRBD2 (6 bases). This CDR3 has 12 amino acids. The ends were cut back, 1 base at V and 9 bases at J, with 7 bases in the middle. CDR1 and CDR2 (germline): KGHSH, LQKENI. In DNA, the CDR3 is TGTGCCAGCTCACCACAACTAGCTGAGCAGTTCTTC. Translation: CASSPQLAEQFF.

The rearrangement joins TRBV5-6 to TRBJ2-6; 9 bases align to TRBD2. The CDR3 is 16 residues long. Trimming cost V 2 bases and J 2 bases; bases outside gene matches: 2. CDR1 is SGHDT, CDR2 YYEEEE, per germline. This CDR3 is CASSFQREAGANVLTF. The CDR3 DNA follows: TGTGCCAGCAGCTTCCAGCGGGAGGCTGGGGCCAACGTCCTGACTTTC. Using reference TRBV5-6 and TRBJ2-6 for the parts outside the CDR3, the full variable domain is DAGVTQSPTHLIKTRGQQVTLRCSPKSGHDTVSWYQQALGQGPQFIFQYYEEEERQRGNFPDRFSGHQFPNYSSELNVNALLLGDSALYLCASSFQREAGANVLTFGAGSRLTVL.

V usage is TRBV6-2 or TRBV6-3 and J usage is TRBJ2-3, with 8 bases matching TRBD2. CDR3 length: 15 residues. The germline gives CDR1 MNHEY, CDR2 SVGEGT. The V and J ends lost 2 bases and 5 bases, in that order; junction bases with no gene match: 6. The CDR3 DNA reads TGTGCCAGCAGTTACAATTCGCGGGAGGTAGATACGCAGTATTTT. It codes for CASSYNSREVDTQYF.

The rearrangement joins TRBV5-1 to TRBJ2-1, with 11 nucleotides matching TRBD2. Trimming at V came to 0 bases and at J to 9 bases, leaving 5 bases not matched to a gene. In germline, CDR1 is SGHRS, CDR2 YFSETQ. This CDR3 is built from 15 residues. DNA of the CDR3: TGCGCCAGCAGCTTGGGGGTAGCGGGAGGGTTTGAGCAGTTCTTC. Its translation: CASSLGVAGGFEQFF.

This clone showed up just a few times. The chain has TRBV3-1 (or the pseudogene TRBV3-2) and TRBJ1-3; D uncertain. The CDR3 is 16 residues long. V was cut by 3 bases and J by 9 bases, with 21 bases left in between. The V gene's germline CDR1 is LGHDT and CDR2 YNNKEL (reference sequence). The CDR3 protein is CASSQVFAVLKPTIYF. The CDR3 region has the DNA TGTGCCAGCAGCCAGGTTTTTGCGGTCCTTAAACCCACCATATATTTT.

The genes are TRBV19 and TRBJ2-7; the D is unclear. Germline V gives CDR1 LNHDA, CDR2 SQIVND (reference sequence). V dropped 3 bases and J dropped 5 bases, with 17 bases sitting between them. This CDR3 comprises 15 residues. CDR3 DNA: TGTGCCAGTAGTATGTGGGTTGTTGGGCCTAACGAGCAGTACTTC. Its protein is CASSMWVVGPNEQYF.

The chain recombines TRBV11-2 with TRBJ2-2; TRBD1 matches 7 bases. With V trimmed by 3 bases and J by 7 bases, 5 bases remained unmatched. This CDR3 region has 14 residues. Germline values: CDR1 SGHAT, CDR2 FQNNGV. CDR3 bases: TGTGCCAGCAGCTTGACAGGGATCGTCGGGGAGCTGTTTTTT. Amino acids: CASSLTGIVGELFF.